This T cell receptor beta chain came from a study of blood T cell repertoires in COVID-19. On the study more broadly: From T cells, B-cell-depleted T cells, or PBMCs came the material, which was cDNA or gDNA.

CDR3 length: 14 amino acids. The germline V gene has CDR1 KGHDR and CDR2 SFDVKD. The V and J ends lost 4 bases and 4 bases respectively, with 13 bases between them. In the original analysis: Estimation of nucleated cell counts was performed using reference gene primer amplification. TCRdb keeps only in-frame clones here, not all; method: immunoSEQ multiplex PCR. V, J and clone size reflect that table, while D and trimming were determined from the DNA. The sample shows tens of thousands of clones, roughly 86% of them seen only once. The origin of this receptor is a woman older than 75 in a cohort sampled during active or convalescent COVID-19. The sequenced material came from peripheral blood. The genes are TRBV24-1 and TRBJ2-7, with a tentative D call TRBD1 (5 bases). CDR3 bases: TGTGCCACCAGTGACCCGGCAAGGGGATACGAGCAGTACTTC. This translates into CATSDPARGYEQYF.